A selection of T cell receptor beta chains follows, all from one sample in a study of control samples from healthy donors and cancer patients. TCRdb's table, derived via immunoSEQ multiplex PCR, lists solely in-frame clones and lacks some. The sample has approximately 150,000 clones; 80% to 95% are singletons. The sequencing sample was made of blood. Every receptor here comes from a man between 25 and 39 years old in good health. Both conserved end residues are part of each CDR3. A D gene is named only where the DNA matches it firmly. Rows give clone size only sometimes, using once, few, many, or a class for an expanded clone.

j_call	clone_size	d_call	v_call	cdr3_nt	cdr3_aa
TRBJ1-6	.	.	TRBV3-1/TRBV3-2	TGTGCCAGCAGCCAAGACAGGCAGTTGGCCCTCCACTTT	CASSQDRQLALHF
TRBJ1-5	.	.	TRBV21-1	TGTGCCAGCAGCAAAGCCGCTAGTGTGGGCTTGATCCTGCCCCAGCATTTT	CASSKAASVGLILPQHF
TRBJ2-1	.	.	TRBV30	TGTGCCTGGAGTCCGACGGGCCTAAATGAGCAGTTCTTC	CAWSPTGLNEQFF
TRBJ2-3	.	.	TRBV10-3	TGTGCCATCACCATGGGTGGGGGGCGGTTAGATACGCAGTATTTT	CAITMGGGRLDTQYF
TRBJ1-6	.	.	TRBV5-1	TGCGCCAGCAGCTGGGTGACAGGAAAAAATAATTCACCCCTCCACTTT	CASSWVTGKNNSPLHF
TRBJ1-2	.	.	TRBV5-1	TGCGCCAGCAGCTACCGTCCGGGAAACACCGCTAACTATGGCTACACCTTC	CASSYRPGNTANYGYTF
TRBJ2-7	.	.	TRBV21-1	TGTGCCAGCAGCAACCGGGACCACTCCTACGAGCAGTACTTC	CASSNRDHSYEQYF
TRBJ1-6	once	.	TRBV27	TGTGCCAGCAGTTTCTCAGGGGAAGGTTCACCCCTCCACTTT	CASSFSGEGSPLHF
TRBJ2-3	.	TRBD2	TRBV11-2	TGTGCCAGCAGCTTAGGGGTAGCGGGGGGCCGCACAGATACGCAGTATTTT	CASSLGVAGGRTDTQYF
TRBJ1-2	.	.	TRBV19	TGTGCCAGTAGTATATCCAACTATGGCTACACCTTC	CASSISNYGYTF
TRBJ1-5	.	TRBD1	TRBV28	TGTGCCAGCAGTCCCAGGACAGGGGGCGGTCAGCCCCAGCATTTT	CASSPRTGGGQPQHF
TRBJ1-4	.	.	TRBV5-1	TGCGCCAGCAGCTCGGGAATAAGGCTTGCAACTAATGAAAAACTGTTTTTT	CASSSGIRLATNEKLFF
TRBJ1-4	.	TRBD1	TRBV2	TGTGCCAGCACCTTAATGACAGGGAACCACAATGAAAAACTGTTTTTT	CASTLMTGNHNEKLFF
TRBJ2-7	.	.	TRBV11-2	TGTGCCAGCAGCTTACGGGGATTCGGGTACGAGCAGTACTTC	CASSLRGFGYEQYF
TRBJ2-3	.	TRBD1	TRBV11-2	TGTGCCAGCAGCCTAACAGGGGGCGGTACAGATACGCAGTATTTT	CASSLTGGGTDTQYF
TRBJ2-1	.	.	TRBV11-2	TGTGCCAGCAGCTTAGGGACAGACTATGACAATGAGCAGTTCTTC	CASSLGTDYDNEQFF
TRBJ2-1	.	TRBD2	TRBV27	TGTGCCAGCAGTACTCTAGCGGGGGCCTACAATGAGCAGTTCTTC	CASSTLAGAYNEQFF
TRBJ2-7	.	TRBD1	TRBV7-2	TGTGCCAGCAGCTTAGCGGGACAGGCCCCCTACGAGCAGTACTTC	CASSLAGQAPYEQYF
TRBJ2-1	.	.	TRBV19	TGTGCCAGTAGTATCAGGCAGGGACGCAATGAGCAGTTCTTC	CASSIRQGRNEQFF
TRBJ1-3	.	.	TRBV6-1	TGTGCCAGCAGTGGACCCACCCGGGGGGCTGGAAACACCATATATTTT	CASSGPTRGAGNTIYF
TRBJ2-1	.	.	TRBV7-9	TGTGCCAGCAGCGGGGGGCAGGACTACAATGAGCAGTTCTTC	CASSGGQDYNEQFF
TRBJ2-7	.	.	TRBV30	TGTGCCTGGAGTGTTGGATCCTACGGGCAGTACTTC	CAWSVGSYGQYF
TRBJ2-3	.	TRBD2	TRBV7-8	TGTGCCAGCAGCTTAGTGGGGGGGAGCACAGATACGCAGTATTTT	CASSLVGGSTDTQYF
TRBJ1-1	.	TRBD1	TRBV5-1	TGCGCCAGCAGCTCGGGACAGCCAGTTGAAGCTTTCTTT	CASSSGQPVEAFF
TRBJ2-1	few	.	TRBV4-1	TGCGCCAGCAGCTATAACCCGGGGAATGAGCAGTTCTTC	CASSYNPGNEQFF
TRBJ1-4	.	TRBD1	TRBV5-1	TGCGCCAGCAGCTTGGGAGTACTACAGGGGCCGGAAAAACTGTTTTTT	CASSLGVLQGPEKLFF
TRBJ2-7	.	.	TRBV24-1	TGTGCCACAGACGGACTTTACGAGCAGTACTTC	CATDGLYEQYF
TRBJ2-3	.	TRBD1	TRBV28	TGTGCCAGCAGTCCACGGGACAGGGGCGCAGAGTCCGATACGCAGTATTTT	CASSPRDRGAESDTQYF
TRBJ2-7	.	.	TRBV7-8	TGTGCCAGCAGCTTATCGCGGGGAGTTGGGTCCTACGAGCAGTACTTC	CASSLSRGVGSYEQYF
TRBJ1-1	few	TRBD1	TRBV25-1	TGTGCCAGCAGTGGCCAACGGGCCGGGACAGGGGCATACACTGAAGCTTTCTTT	CASSGQRAGTGAYTEAFF
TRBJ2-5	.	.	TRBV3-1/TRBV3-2	TGTGCCAGCAGCCATTATAGGGGCGGAGAGACCCAGTACTTC	CASSHYRGGETQYF
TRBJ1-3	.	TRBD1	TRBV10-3	TGTGCCATCAGTGAACCAAGGACAGGGGGCACAGACACCATATATTTT	CAISEPRTGGTDTIYF
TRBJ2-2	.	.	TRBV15	TGTGCCACCAGCAGAGATATAGCTCGCGCCGGGGAGCTGTTTTTT	CATSRDIARAGELFF
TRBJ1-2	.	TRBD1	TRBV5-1	TGCGCCAGCAGCCCCTTGGCTGGACAGGGTATCGTAAACACCTTC	CASSPLAGQGIVNTF
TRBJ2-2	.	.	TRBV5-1	TGCGCCAGCAGCCCATTGATCCCGGGGGCGCATAACACCGGGGAGCTGTTTTTT	CASSPLIPGAHNTGELFF
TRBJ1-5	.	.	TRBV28	TGTGCCAGCAATAGCAATCAGCCCCAGCATTTT	CASNSNQPQHF
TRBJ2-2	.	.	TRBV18	TGTGCCAGCTCTACGGACCGGCTGAACACCGGGGAGCTGTTTTTT	CASSTDRLNTGELFF
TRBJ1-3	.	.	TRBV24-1	TGTGCCACCAGTGGTGGGGGCCCCTCTGGAAACACCATATATTTT	CATSGGGPSGNTIYF
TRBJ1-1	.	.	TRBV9	TGTGCCAGCAGCGTAGTTACAGGGGAAGCTTTCTTT	CASSVVTGEAFF
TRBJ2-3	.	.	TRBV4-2	TGTGCCAGCAGCCGAGGGGAGGGCACAGATACGCAGTATTTT	CASSRGEGTDTQYF
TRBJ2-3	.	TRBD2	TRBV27	TGTGCCAGCGGGACTAGCGGAAGAGATATGCAGTATTTT	CASGTSGRDMQYF
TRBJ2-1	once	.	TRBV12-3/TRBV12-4	TGTGCCAGCGGGGTATTGTCCTACAATGAGCAGTTCTTC	CASGVLSYNEQFF
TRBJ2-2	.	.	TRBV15	TGTGCCACCAGCAGTTTGGTAGGGGCGGGTACCGGGGAGCTGTTTTTT	CATSSLVGAGTGELFF
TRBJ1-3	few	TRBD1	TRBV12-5	TGTGCTAGTGGTTTGCGGACAGGGACTGGAAACACCATATATTTT	CASGLRTGTGNTIYF
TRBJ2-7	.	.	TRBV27	TGTGCCAGCAGTTTAAGGGGGAACAACGAGCAGTACTTC	CASSLRGNNEQYF
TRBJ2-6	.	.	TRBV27	TGTGCCAGCAGTTTATGGAGGGGGATCTCTGGGGCCAACGTCCTGACTTTC	CASSLWRGISGANVLTF
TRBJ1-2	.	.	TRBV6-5	TGTGCCAGCAGTTACGAACCGGGGGACTATGGCTACACCTTC	CASSYEPGDYGYTF
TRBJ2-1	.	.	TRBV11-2	TGTGCCAGCAGCTTAGGGCAGACAAACAATGAGCAGTTCTTC	CASSLGQTNNEQFF
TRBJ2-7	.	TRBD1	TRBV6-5	TGTGCCAGCAGTTACTCCTACAGGGGTTGGGCCTACGAGCAGTACTTC	CASSYSYRGWAYEQYF
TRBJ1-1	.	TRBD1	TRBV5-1	TGCGCCAGCAGCCCTCTTTGGACAGGGGTGGACACTGAAGCTTTCTTT	CASSPLWTGVDTEAFF
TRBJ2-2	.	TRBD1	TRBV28	TGTGCCAGCAGTAACAGGGGTCGGAACACCGGGGAGCTGTTTTTT	CASSNRGRNTGELFF
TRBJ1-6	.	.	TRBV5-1	TGCGCCAGCAGCCCTTGGGGGCAGCCCTCACCCCTCCACTTT	CASSPWGQPSPLHF
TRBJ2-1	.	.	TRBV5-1	TGCGCCAGCCGCCCGATAGCGAGCCATGAGCAGTTCTTC	CASRPIASHEQFF
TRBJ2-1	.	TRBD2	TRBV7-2	TGTGCCAGCAGCATCATAGCGGGGGCCCACTACAATGAGCAGTTCTTC	CASSIIAGAHYNEQFF
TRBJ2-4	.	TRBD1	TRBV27	TGTGCCACCCAGACCTTCTATCGGACAGGGGAGCATCCTGCAGCCAAAAACATTCAGTACTTC	CATQTFYRTGEHPAAKNIQYF
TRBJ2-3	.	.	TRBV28	TGTGCCAGCAGTTCGATACGGGGTGCCTACACAGATACGCAGTATTTT	CASSSIRGAYTDTQYF
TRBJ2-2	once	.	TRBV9	TGTGCCAGCAGCGTAGGGGGGTCGGACACCGGGGAGCTGTTTTTT	CASSVGGSDTGELFF